This entry lists 3 T cell receptor beta chains sequenced from one sample in a study of stem cell transplantation in POMP-related autoinflammatory disease listed by TCRdb under 2021. Receptor amplification or capture employed the immunoSEQ multiplex PCR assay. In TCRdb, the immuneACCESS table is reduced to in-frame sequences with V and J assigned. These tables do not hold every clone; where another copy was compared, an unresolved V gene accounts for under half, and the others remain unexplained. The sample profile shows some 70,000 clones; roughly 93% of them were found once. 0.6% to 0.8% of the sample is in the top ten clones. In light of the paper, this sample's time point label describes: after hematopoietic stem cell transplant. The sequenced sample was CD4+ T cells from PBMCs, obtained after stem cell transplantation. The receptors stem from a human patient with POMP-related autoinflammation and immune dysregulation (PRAID). Following a transplant, some T lymphocytes may have been derived from the graft donor.

The chain is built from TRBV5-6 and TRBJ1-2; no reliable D call. The CDR3 length is 14 residues. The V end lost 2 bases, the J end lost 4 bases, and 12 bases lay between the germline ends. Looked up from germline, CDR1 is SGHDT and CDR2 is YYEEEE. In DNA form, the CDR3 reads TGTGCCAGCAGCTTTCCGCTGACCGTCTATGGCTACACCTTC. Its protein product is CASSFPLTVYGYTF.

The chain has TRBV10-3 and TRBJ2-6; D unclear. The V and J ends lost 2 bases and 2 bases respectively, with 16 bases between them. This CDR3 contains 18 residues. The germline gives CDR1 ENHRY, CDR2 SYGVKD. The CDR3 DNA reads as TGTGCCATCAGTGAGGCCCCAGGCTTGATCACTGGGGCCAACGTCCTGACTTTC. It translates to CAISEAPGLITGANVLTF.

This chain uses TRBV7-3 with TRBJ2-2; no clear D. CDR3 length: 16 residues. CDR1 and CDR2 (germline): SGHTA, FQGTGA. The ends were cut back, 5 bases at V and 0 bases at J, with 13 bases in the middle. The CDR3 region is CASSQEPATNTGELFF. CDR3 bases: TGTGCCAGCAGCCAGGAACCCGCAACGAACACCGGGGAGCTGTTTTTT.